The rows below give T cell receptor beta chains drawn from one sample of a study of blood T cell repertoires in COVID-19. Libraries were prepared by immunoSEQ multiplex PCR; TCRdb keeps only in-frame clonotypes and omits some of them. The data show 100,000 to 150,000 clones, 84% seen once. The specimen was peripheral blood. The source of these receptors is a woman under 40 who had recovered from COVID-19. CDR3s include the opening cysteine and the closing phenylalanine or tryptophan. D genes are given only for firm matches. Size values are once, few and many counts, or a class for expanded clones, and some rows have none.

.	TRBV15	TRBJ2-5	.	TGTGCCACCAGCAGAGCTCCGTTGGGGGGCCAAGAGACCCAGTACTTC	CATSRAPLGGQETQYF
.	TRBV5-1	TRBJ1-2	.	TGCGCCAGCAGCTTAGGAACAGGGAATGGCTACACCTTC	CASSLGTGNGYTF
TRBD1	TRBV29-1	TRBJ1-2	.	TGCAGCGTTCAGGGGGGCGGGTTGGGCTACACCTTC	CSVQGGGLGYTF
TRBD1	TRBV27	TRBJ2-3	.	TGTGCCAGCAGTTTAGGCAGGGGGAATTTGGATACGCAGTATTTT	CASSLGRGNLDTQYF
TRBD1	TRBV2	TRBJ1-1	.	TGTGCCAGCAGTGAAGAGGCCGAGGATATCAGGGGGCACACTGAAGCTTTCTTT	CASSEEAEDIRGHTEAFF
TRBD1	TRBV3-1/TRBV3-2	TRBJ1-2	.	TGTGCCAGCAGCCAATTGGACAGGGGCTATGGCTACACCTTC	CASSQLDRGYGYTF
.	TRBV5-5	TRBJ2-7	.	TGTGCCAGCAGCTTGGCCCTTACTAGTTTATCCTACGAGCAGTACTTC	CASSLALTSLSYEQYF
.	TRBV4-1	TRBJ2-3	once	TGCGCCAGCAGCCAAGATCACAGGGCGGCAGATACGCAGTATTTT	CASSQDHRAADTQYF
TRBD2	TRBV11-2	TRBJ2-1	few	TGTGCCAGCAGCTTGTCCGGCGGGAGAAATGAGCAGTTCTTC	CASSLSGGRNEQFF
.	TRBV18	TRBJ1-4	.	TGTGCCAGCTCACCAAGCAATGAAAAACTGTTTTTT	CASSPSNEKLFF